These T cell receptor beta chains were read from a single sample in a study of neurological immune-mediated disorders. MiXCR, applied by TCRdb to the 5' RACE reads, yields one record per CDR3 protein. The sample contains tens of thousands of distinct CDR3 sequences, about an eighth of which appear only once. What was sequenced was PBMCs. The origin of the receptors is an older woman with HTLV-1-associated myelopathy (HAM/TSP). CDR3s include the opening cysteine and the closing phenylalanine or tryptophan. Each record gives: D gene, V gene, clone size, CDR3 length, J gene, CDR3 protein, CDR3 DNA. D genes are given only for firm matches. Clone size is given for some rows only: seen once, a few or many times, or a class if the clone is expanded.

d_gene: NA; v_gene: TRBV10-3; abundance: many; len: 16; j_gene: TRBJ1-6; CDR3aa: CAISESIGGPNSPLHF; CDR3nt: TGTGCCATCAGTGAGTCGATCGGGGGTCCTAATTCACCCCTCCACTTT
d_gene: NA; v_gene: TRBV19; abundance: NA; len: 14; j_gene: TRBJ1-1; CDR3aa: CASSTSTLGTEAFF; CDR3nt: TGTGCCAGTAGTACATCCACCTTAGGCACTGAAGCTTTCTTT
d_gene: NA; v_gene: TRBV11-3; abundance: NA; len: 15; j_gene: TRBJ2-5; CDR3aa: CASSLRGRARETQYF; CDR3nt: TGTGCCAGCAGCTTAAGGGGGAGGGCCCGTGAGACCCAGTACTTC
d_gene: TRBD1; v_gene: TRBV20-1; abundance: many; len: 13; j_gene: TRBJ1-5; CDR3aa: CSVTRQGGQPQHF; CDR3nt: TGCAGTGTAACACGACAGGGAGGGCAGCCCCAGCATTTT
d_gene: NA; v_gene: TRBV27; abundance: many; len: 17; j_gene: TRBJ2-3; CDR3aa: CASKRERGRGYGDTQYF; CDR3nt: TGTGCCAGCAAAAGGGAGAGGGGGAGGGGATATGGAGATACGCAGTATTTT
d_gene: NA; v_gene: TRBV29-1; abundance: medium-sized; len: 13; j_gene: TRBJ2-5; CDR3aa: CSAKQAHQETQYF; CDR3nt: TGCAGCGCCAAACAGGCCCACCAAGAGACCCAGTACTTC
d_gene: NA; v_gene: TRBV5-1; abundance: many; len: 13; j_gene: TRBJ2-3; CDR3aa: CASSSGRADTQYF; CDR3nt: TGCGCCAGCAGCTCCGGAAGGGCAGATACGCAGTATTTT
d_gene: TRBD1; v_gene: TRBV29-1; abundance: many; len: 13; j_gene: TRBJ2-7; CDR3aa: CSVVRDRGDEQYF; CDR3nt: TGCAGCGTTGTCCGGGACAGGGGCGACGAGCAGTACTTC
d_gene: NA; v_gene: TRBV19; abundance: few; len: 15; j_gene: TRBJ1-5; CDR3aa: CASSISRGANQPQHF; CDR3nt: TGTGCCAGTAGTATATCTCGGGGTGCGAATCAGCCCCAGCATTTT
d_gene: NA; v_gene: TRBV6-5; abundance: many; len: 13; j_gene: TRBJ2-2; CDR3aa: CASKLALSGELFF; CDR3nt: TGTGCCAGCAAGTTGGCTTTGTCCGGGGAGCTGTTTTTT
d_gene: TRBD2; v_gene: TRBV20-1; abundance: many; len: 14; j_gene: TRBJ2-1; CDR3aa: CSASPSGGRNEQFF; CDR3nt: TGCAGTGCTAGTCCGAGCGGGGGGCGGAATGAGCAGTTCTTC
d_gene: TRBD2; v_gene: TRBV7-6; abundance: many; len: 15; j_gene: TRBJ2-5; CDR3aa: CASSYLSGGQETQYF; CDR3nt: TGTGCCAGCAGCTATCTTTCGGGGGGTCAAGAGACCCAGTACTTC
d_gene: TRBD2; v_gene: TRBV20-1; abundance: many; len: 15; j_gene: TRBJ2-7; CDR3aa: CSATPTSGVSYEQYF; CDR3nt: TGCAGTGCTACCCCGACTAGCGGGGTGTCCTACGAGCAGTACTTC
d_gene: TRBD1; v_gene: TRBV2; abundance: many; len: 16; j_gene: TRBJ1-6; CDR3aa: CASSERQGRNNSPLHF; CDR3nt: TGTGCCAGCAGTGAACGACAGGGGAGAAATAATTCACCCCTCCACTTT
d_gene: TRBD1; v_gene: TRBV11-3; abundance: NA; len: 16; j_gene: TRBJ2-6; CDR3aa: CASSRQGGSGANVLTF; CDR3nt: TGTGCCAGCAGTAGACAGGGTGGTTCTGGGGCCAACGTCCTGACTTTC
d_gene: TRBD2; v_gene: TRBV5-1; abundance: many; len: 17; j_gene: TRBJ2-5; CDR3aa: CASTPGPSGRYQETQYF; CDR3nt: TGCGCCAGCACCCCTGGGCCTAGCGGGAGGTACCAAGAGACCCAGTACTTC
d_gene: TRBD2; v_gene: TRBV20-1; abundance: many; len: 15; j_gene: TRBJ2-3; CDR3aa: CSARPGLAVSGTQYF; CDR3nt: TGCAGTGCCAGGCCGGGACTAGCGGTCTCAGGGACGCAGTATTTT
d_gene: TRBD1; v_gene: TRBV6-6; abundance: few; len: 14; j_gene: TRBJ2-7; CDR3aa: CATTPTGDRWEQYF; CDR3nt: TGTGCCACCACCCCGACCGGGGACAGATGGGAGCAGTACTTC
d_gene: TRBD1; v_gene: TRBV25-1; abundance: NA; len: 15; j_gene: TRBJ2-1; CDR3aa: CASRRTGGGYNEQFF; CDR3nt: TGTGCCAGCAGGAGGACAGGGGGAGGCTACAATGAGCAGTTCTTC
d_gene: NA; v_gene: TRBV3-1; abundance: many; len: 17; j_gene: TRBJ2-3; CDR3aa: CASSQAPMQEGADTQYF; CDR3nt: TGTGCCAGCAGCCAAGCCCCGATGCAGGAGGGAGCAGATACGCAGTATTTT
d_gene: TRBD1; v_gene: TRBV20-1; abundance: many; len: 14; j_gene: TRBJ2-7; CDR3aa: CSAETGDKDYEQYF; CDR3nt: TGCAGTGCGGAGACAGGGGATAAGGACTACGAGCAGTACTTC
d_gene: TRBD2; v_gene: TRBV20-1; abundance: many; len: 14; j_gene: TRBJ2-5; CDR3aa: CSAVAGGNGETQYF; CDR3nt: TGCAGTGCTGTAGCGGGAGGGAATGGAGAGACCCAGTACTTC
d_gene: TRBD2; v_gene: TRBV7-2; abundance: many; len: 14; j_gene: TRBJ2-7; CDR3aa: CASSLAAGGIEQYF; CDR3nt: TGTGCCAGCAGCTTAGCGGCGGGGGGGATCGAGCAGTACTTC
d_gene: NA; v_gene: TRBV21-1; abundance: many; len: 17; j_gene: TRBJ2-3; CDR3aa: CASSKRKGAAGTDTQYF; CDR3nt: TGTGCCAGCAGCAAAAGAAAAGGGGCAGCTGGCACAGATACGCAGTATTTT
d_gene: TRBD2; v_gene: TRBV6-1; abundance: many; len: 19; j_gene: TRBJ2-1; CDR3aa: CASSTLGRTGTSFYNEQFF; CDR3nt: TGTGCCAGCAGCACACTGGGACGAACCGGGACTAGCTTCTACAATGAGCAGTTCTTC
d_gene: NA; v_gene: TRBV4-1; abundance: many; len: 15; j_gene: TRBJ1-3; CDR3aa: CASSQDRISGNTIYF; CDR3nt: TGCGCCAGCAGCCAAGACCGTATCTCTGGAAACACCATATATTTT
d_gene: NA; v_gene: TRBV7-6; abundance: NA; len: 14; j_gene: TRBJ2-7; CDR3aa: CASSPGAASYEQYF; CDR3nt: TGTGCCAGCAGCCCGGGGGCAGCCTCCTACGAGCAGTACTTC
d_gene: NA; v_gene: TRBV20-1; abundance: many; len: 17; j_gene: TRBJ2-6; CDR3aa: CSARDGAVGSGANVLTF; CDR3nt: TGCAGTGCTAGAGATGGGGCCGTTGGGTCTGGGGCCAACGTCCTGACTTTC
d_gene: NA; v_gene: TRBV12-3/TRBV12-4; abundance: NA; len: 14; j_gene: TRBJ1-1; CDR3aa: CASLSRGVGTEAFF; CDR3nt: TGTGCCAGTTTATCAAGGGGAGTCGGGACTGAAGCTTTCTTT
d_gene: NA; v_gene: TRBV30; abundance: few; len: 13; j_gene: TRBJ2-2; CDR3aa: CAWSAQNTGELFF; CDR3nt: TGTGCCTGGAGTGCACAGAACACCGGGGAGCTGTTTTTT
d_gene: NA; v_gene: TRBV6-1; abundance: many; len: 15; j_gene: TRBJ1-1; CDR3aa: CASSEALTGWGEAFF; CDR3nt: TGTGCCAGCAGTGAAGCGCTCACGGGATGGGGTGAAGCTTTCTTT
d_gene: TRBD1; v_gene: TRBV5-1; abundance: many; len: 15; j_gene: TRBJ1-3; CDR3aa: CASSLRQGTGNTIYF; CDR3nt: TGCGCCAGCAGCCTTAGACAGGGAACTGGAAACACCATATATTTT
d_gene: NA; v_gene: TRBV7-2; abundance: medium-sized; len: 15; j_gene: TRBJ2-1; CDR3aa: CASSSTPLYGNEQFF; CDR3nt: TGTGCCAGCAGCTCAACACCCTTATATGGGAATGAGCAGTTCTTC
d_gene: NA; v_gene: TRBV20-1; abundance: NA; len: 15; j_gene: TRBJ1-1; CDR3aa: CSARDPTGDSTEAFF; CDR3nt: TGCAGTGCTAGAGACCCGACAGGAGACTCAACTGAAGCTTTCTTT
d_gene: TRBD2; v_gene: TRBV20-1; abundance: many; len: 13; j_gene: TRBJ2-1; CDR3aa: CSAQSGARNEQFF; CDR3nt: TGCAGTGCTCAAAGCGGGGCGCGGAATGAGCAGTTCTTC
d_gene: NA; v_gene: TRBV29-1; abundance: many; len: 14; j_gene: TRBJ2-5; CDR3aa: CSVVKEVGWETQYF; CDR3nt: TGCAGCGTTGTTAAGGAGGTGGGCTGGGAGACCCAGTACTTC
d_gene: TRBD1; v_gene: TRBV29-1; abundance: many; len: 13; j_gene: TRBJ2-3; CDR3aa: CSVRQGGTDTQYF; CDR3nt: TGCAGCGTCAGGCAGGGGGGCACAGATACGCAGTATTTT
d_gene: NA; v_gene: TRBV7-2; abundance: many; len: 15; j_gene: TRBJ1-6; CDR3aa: CASSLGGSLGSPLHF; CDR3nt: TGTGCCAGCAGCTTAGGTGGCAGCCTAGGGTCACCCCTCCACTTT
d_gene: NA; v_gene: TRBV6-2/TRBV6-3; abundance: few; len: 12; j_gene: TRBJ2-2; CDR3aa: CASQFSPGELFF; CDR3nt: TGTGCCTCGCAGTTCTCTCCCGGGGAGCTGTTTTTT
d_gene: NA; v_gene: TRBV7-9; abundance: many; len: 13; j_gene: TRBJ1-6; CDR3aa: CASSWDSRAPLHF; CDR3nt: TGTGCCAGCAGCTGGGACTCCCGAGCCCCCCTCCACTTT
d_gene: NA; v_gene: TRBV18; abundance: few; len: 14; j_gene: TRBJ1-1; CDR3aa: CASSREHMNTEAFF; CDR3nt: TGTGCCAGCTCCCGGGAACACATGAACACTGAAGCTTTCTTT
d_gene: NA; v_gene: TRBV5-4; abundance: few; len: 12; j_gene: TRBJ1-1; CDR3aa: CASSLHRTEAFF; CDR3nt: TGTGCCAGCAGCTTACATCGCACTGAAGCTTTCTTT
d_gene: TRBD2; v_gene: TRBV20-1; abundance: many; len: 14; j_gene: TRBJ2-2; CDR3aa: CSASYGGADRELFF; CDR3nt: TGCAGTGCTAGCTACGGGGGGGCCGACCGGGAGCTGTTTTTT
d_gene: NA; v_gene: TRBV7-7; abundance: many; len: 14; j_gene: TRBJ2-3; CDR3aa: CASSLAPVGNTQYF; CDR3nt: TGTGCCAGCAGCTTAGCCCCGGTGGGAAATACGCAGTATTTT
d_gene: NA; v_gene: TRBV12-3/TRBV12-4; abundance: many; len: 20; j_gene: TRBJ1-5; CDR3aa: CASTFRPPTLSYSSNQPQHF; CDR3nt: TGTGCCAGCACTTTTCGGCCCCCCACCCTTTCATACTCTAGCAATCAGCCCCAGCATTTT
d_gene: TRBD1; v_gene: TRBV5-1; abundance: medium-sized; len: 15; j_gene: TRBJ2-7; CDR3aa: CASSLAGTDYYEQYF; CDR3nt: TGCGCCAGCAGCCTGGCCGGGACAGATTACTACGAGCAGTACTTC